These T cell receptor beta chains were read from a single sample in a study of T cells in Graves' hyperthyroidism and ophthalmopathy. MiXCR, applied by TCRdb to the multiplex PCR reads, yields one record per CDR3 protein. The repertoire includes some 440,000 distinct CDR3 sequences, less than 20% of them detected once, and roughly 8% sits in the top ten. Specimen: blood. These receptors all stem from a woman younger than 30 with Graves' hyperthyroidism. Each CDR3 is given with its conserved first and last residue. D genes are given only for firm matches. Only some rows state a clone size, as once, few, many or a class for expanded clones.

CDR3 protein: CASSVAQAAAGNTIYF
CDR3 DNA: TGTGCCAGCAGCGTAGCCCAGGCAGCGGCTGGAAACACCATATATTTT
clone size: few
J gene: TRBJ1-3
V gene: TRBV9
D gene: -

CDR3 protein: CASSAGLSGANVLTF
CDR3 DNA: TGTGCCAGCAGCGCGGGGCTGTCAGGGGCCAACGTCCTGACTTTC
clone size: many
J gene: TRBJ2-6
V gene: TRBV2
D gene: -

CDR3 protein: CASSGLLAADTQYF
CDR3 DNA: TGTGCCTCGTCGGGGTTACTAGCGGCTGATACGCAGTATTTT
clone size: few
J gene: TRBJ2-3
V gene: TRBV6-2/TRBV6-3
D gene: TRBD2

CDR3 protein: CSAGSPGRPQHF
CDR3 DNA: TGCAGTGCTGGGTCCCCGGGGCGGCCCCAGCATTTT
clone size: many
J gene: TRBJ1-5
V gene: TRBV20-1
D gene: -

CDR3 protein: CASSLAGALYNEQFF
CDR3 DNA: TGTGCCAGCAGCTTAGCCGGGGCCCTCTACAATGAGCAGTTCTTC
clone size: many
J gene: TRBJ2-1
V gene: TRBV11-3
D gene: -

CDR3 protein: CASSSAMTSQNTEAFF
CDR3 DNA: TGTGCCAGCAGCTCCGCTATGACCAGCCAGAACACTGAAGCTTTCTTT
clone size: once
J gene: TRBJ1-1
V gene: TRBV13
D gene: -

CDR3 protein: CAWSVQGGGVRTQYF
CDR3 DNA: TGTGCCTGGAGTGTACAGGGCGGGGGGGTTAGGACCCAGTACTTC
clone size: many
J gene: TRBJ2-5
V gene: TRBV30
D gene: TRBD2

CDR3 protein: CASRTGTASSYEQYF
CDR3 DNA: TGCGCCAGCAGGACCGGGACGGCGAGCTCCTACGAGCAGTACTTC
clone size: many
J gene: TRBJ2-7
V gene: TRBV5-1
D gene: -

CDR3 protein: CASSLRGRSTEAFF
CDR3 DNA: TGTGCCAGCAGTTTAAGAGGGAGATCCACTGAAGCTTTCTTT
clone size: -
J gene: TRBJ1-1
V gene: TRBV12-3/TRBV12-4
D gene: -

CDR3 protein: CASRGGGNTGELFF
CDR3 DNA: TGTGCCAGCAGGGGGGGGGGCAACACCGGGGAGCTGTTTTTT
clone size: few
J gene: TRBJ2-2
V gene: TRBV28
D gene: -

CDR3 protein: CASSEEGWYSGNTIYF
CDR3 DNA: TGTGCCAGCAGTGAAGAGGGGTGGTACTCTGGAAACACCATATATTTT
clone size: few
J gene: TRBJ1-3
V gene: TRBV2
D gene: -

CDR3 protein: CSASRGGEVYEQYF
CDR3 DNA: TGCAGTGCTAGTCGGGGCGGGGAGGTCTACGAGCAGTACTTC
clone size: many
J gene: TRBJ2-7
V gene: TRBV20-1
D gene: -

CDR3 protein: CAISPGQGANYGYTF
CDR3 DNA: TGTGCCATCAGCCCGGGACAGGGGGCCAACTATGGCTACACCTTC
clone size: -
J gene: TRBJ1-2
V gene: TRBV10-3
D gene: TRBD1

CDR3 protein: CASSLAPWQGNNEQFF
CDR3 DNA: TGTGCCAGCAGCTTAGCGCCGTGGCAGGGAAACAATGAGCAGTTCTTC
clone size: many
J gene: TRBJ2-1
V gene: TRBV7-9
D gene: -

CDR3 protein: CASSRGTSGRDEQFF
CDR3 DNA: TGTGCCAGCAGTCGAGGGACTAGCGGGAGGGATGAGCAGTTCTTC
clone size: -
J gene: TRBJ2-1
V gene: TRBV12-3/TRBV12-4
D gene: TRBD2

CDR3 protein: CASSPDRGGYYEQYF
CDR3 DNA: TGCGCCAGCAGCCCCGACAGGGGGGGCTACTACGAGCAGTACTTC
clone size: few
J gene: TRBJ2-7
V gene: TRBV4-1
D gene: TRBD1

CDR3 protein: CASSSSGFGDEQYF
CDR3 DNA: TGTGCCAGTAGTTCCTCCGGGTTTGGGGACGAGCAGTACTTC
clone size: -
J gene: TRBJ2-7
V gene: TRBV19
D gene: -

CDR3 protein: CASSLGGGRYNEQFF
CDR3 DNA: TGTGCCAGCAGTTTAGGGGGCGGGAGATACAATGAGCAGTTCTTC
clone size: many
J gene: TRBJ2-1
V gene: TRBV12-3/TRBV12-4
D gene: TRBD2

CDR3 protein: CASTTAKGEANYGYTF
CDR3 DNA: TGTGCCAGCACAACTGCCAAAGGAGAAGCTAACTATGGCTACACCTTC
clone size: -
J gene: TRBJ1-2
V gene: TRBV28
D gene: -

CDR3 protein: CASSVADTYNEQFF
CDR3 DNA: TGTGCCAGCAGCGTAGCCGATACGTACAATGAGCAGTTCTTC
clone size: many
J gene: TRBJ2-1
V gene: TRBV9
D gene: -

CDR3 protein: CASSLAGGPTDTQYF
CDR3 DNA: TGCGCCAGCAGCTTGGCTGGGGGCCCCACAGATACGCAGTATTTT
clone size: many
J gene: TRBJ2-3
V gene: TRBV5-1
D gene: -

CDR3 protein: CASSIGRDGRNEQFF
CDR3 DNA: TGTGCCAGTAGTATCGGGCGGGATGGGAGGAATGAGCAGTTCTTC
clone size: few
J gene: TRBJ2-1
V gene: TRBV19
D gene: -

CDR3 protein: CASSLYAGESPEETQYF
CDR3 DNA: TGTGCCAGCAGTTTATACGCGGGGGAGAGTCCAGAAGAGACCCAGTACTTC
clone size: many
J gene: TRBJ2-5
V gene: TRBV6-1
D gene: TRBD2

CDR3 protein: CASSFSGLDTDTQYF
CDR3 DNA: TGTGCCAGCAGCTTCTCCGGACTAGACACAGATACGCAGTATTTT
clone size: many
J gene: TRBJ2-3
V gene: TRBV11-2
D gene: TRBD2

CDR3 protein: CSVAGTGRGYTF
CDR3 DNA: TGCAGCGTTGCTGGGACAGGGAGAGGCTACACCTTC
clone size: -
J gene: TRBJ1-2
V gene: TRBV29-1
D gene: TRBD1

CDR3 protein: CASSVLSGSLFSYNEQFF
CDR3 DNA: TGTGCCAGCAGTGTCTTGTCCGGGTCTCTCTTCTCCTACAATGAGCAGTTCTTC
clone size: -
J gene: TRBJ2-1
V gene: TRBV6-1
D gene: -

CDR3 protein: CASSELVGGGQEDTQYF
CDR3 DNA: TGTGCCAGCAGTGAATTGGTTGGCGGGGGGCAGGAAGATACGCAGTATTTT
clone size: few
J gene: TRBJ2-3
V gene: TRBV25-1
D gene: TRBD2

CDR3 protein: CASSVYSGGVSGDEQFF
CDR3 DNA: TGTGCCAGCAGCGTCTACAGCGGGGGGGTCAGCGGGGATGAGCAGTTCTTC
clone size: many
J gene: TRBJ2-1
V gene: TRBV2
D gene: TRBD2

CDR3 protein: CSARDRAGGQETQYF
CDR3 DNA: TGCAGTGCTAGAGACCGAGCGGGGGGACAAGAGACCCAGTACTTC
clone size: once
J gene: TRBJ2-5
V gene: TRBV20-1
D gene: TRBD2

CDR3 protein: CASRDRVQANEKLFF
CDR3 DNA: TGTGCCAGCAGGGACAGGGTTCAAGCTAATGAAAAACTGTTTTTT
clone size: many
J gene: TRBJ1-4
V gene: TRBV6-1
D gene: TRBD1

CDR3 protein: CASSQHRGENSPLHF
CDR3 DNA: TGTGCCAGCAGCCAGCACAGGGGGGAGAATTCACCCCTCCACTTT
clone size: few
J gene: TRBJ1-6
V gene: TRBV14
D gene: TRBD1

CDR3 protein: CASSAGWTATNTEAFF
CDR3 DNA: TGTGCCAGCAGTGCCGGATGGACAGCTACGAACACTGAAGCTTTCTTT
clone size: few
J gene: TRBJ1-1
V gene: TRBV9
D gene: -

CDR3 protein: CAAGPPESYNEQFF
CDR3 DNA: TGTGCCGCTGGACCCCCGGAGTCCTACAATGAGCAGTTCTTC
clone size: -
J gene: TRBJ2-1
V gene: TRBV6-2/TRBV6-3
D gene: -

CDR3 protein: CASSPDREGYTF
CDR3 DNA: TGTGCCAGCAGTCCGGACAGGGAGGGCTACACCTTC
clone size: many
J gene: TRBJ1-2
V gene: TRBV12-3/TRBV12-4
D gene: TRBD1

CDR3 protein: CASSLTRDPYNGQFF
CDR3 DNA: TGTGCCAGCTCCCTAACCCGGGACCCCTACAATGGGCAGTTCTTC
clone size: -
J gene: TRBJ2-1
V gene: TRBV18
D gene: -

CDR3 protein: CASSWGTGGHTF
CDR3 DNA: TGTGCCAGCAGTTGGGGGACAGGGGGCCACACCTTC
clone size: -
J gene: TRBJ1-2
V gene: TRBV27
D gene: TRBD1

CDR3 protein: CASSPPGGNTEAFF
CDR3 DNA: TGTGCCAGCTCACCACCGGGCGGGAACACTGAAGCTTTCTTT
clone size: many
J gene: TRBJ1-1
V gene: TRBV18
D gene: -

CDR3 protein: CASSLVQGPGGYNEQFF
CDR3 DNA: TGCGCCAGCAGCTTGGTACAGGGGCCGGGGGGCTACAATGAGCAGTTCTTC
clone size: many
J gene: TRBJ2-1
V gene: TRBV5-1
D gene: -

CDR3 protein: CASSAWGLANYGYTF
CDR3 DNA: TGTGCCAGCTCAGCCTGGGGCCTTGCTAACTATGGCTACACCTTC
clone size: many
J gene: TRBJ1-2
V gene: TRBV25-1
D gene: -

CDR3 protein: CASSLDRGPVPLHF
CDR3 DNA: TGTGCCAGCAGCCTGGACAGGGGGCCCGTGCCCCTCCACTTT
clone size: many
J gene: TRBJ1-6
V gene: TRBV7-9
D gene: TRBD1

CDR3 protein: CASTSRGGLNQETQYF
CDR3 DNA: TGTGCCAGCACTTCGCGGGGAGGCCTTAACCAAGAGACCCAGTACTTC
clone size: many
J gene: TRBJ2-5
V gene: TRBV7-9
D gene: -

CDR3 protein: CASSLRVVETQYF
CDR3 DNA: TGTGCCAGCAGCTTAAGGGTAGTGGAGACCCAGTACTTC
clone size: many
J gene: TRBJ2-5
V gene: TRBV11-2
D gene: -

CDR3 protein: CSARDIQSQETRYF
CDR3 DNA: TGCAGTGCTAGAGATATCCAGTCCCAAGAGACCCGGTACTTC
clone size: -
J gene: TRBJ2-5
V gene: TRBV20-1
D gene: -

CDR3 protein: CAISDGQGTSVQETQYF
CDR3 DNA: TGTGCCATCAGTGATGGACAGGGGACGAGCGTCCAAGAGACCCAGTACTTC
clone size: many
J gene: TRBJ2-5
V gene: TRBV10-3
D gene: TRBD1

CDR3 protein: CASSLTGWQETQYF
CDR3 DNA: TGTGCCAGCAGCTTGACGGGTTGGCAAGAGACCCAGTACTTC
clone size: -
J gene: TRBJ2-5
V gene: TRBV5-6
D gene: -

CDR3 protein: CASRRTSGTNEQYF
CDR3 DNA: TGCGCCAGCAGAAGGACTAGCGGGACCAACGAGCAGTACTTC
clone size: -
J gene: TRBJ2-7
V gene: TRBV10-2
D gene: TRBD2

CDR3 protein: CAWSDRDFMGSNQPQHF
CDR3 DNA: TGTGCCTGGAGTGACAGGGACTTTATGGGGAGCAATCAGCCCCAGCATTTT
clone size: many
J gene: TRBJ1-5
V gene: TRBV30
D gene: -

CDR3 protein: CASTKGIHSDTQYF
CDR3 DNA: TGTGCCAGCACCAAAGGGATTCATTCAGATACGCAGTATTTT
clone size: many
J gene: TRBJ2-3
V gene: TRBV6-1
D gene: -

CDR3 protein: CASSRQRFQPQHF
CDR3 DNA: TGTGCCAGCAGTCGGCAAAGATTCCAGCCCCAGCATTTT
clone size: many
J gene: TRBJ1-5
V gene: TRBV6-1
D gene: -

CDR3 protein: CASSGRLQGASTDTQYF
CDR3 DNA: TGTGCCAGCAGCGGAAGATTACAGGGGGCGAGCACAGATACGCAGTATTTT
clone size: many
J gene: TRBJ2-3
V gene: TRBV6-2/TRBV6-3
D gene: TRBD1

CDR3 protein: CASSLVADRSYEQYF
CDR3 DNA: TGTGCCAGCAGCTTAGTAGCGGACAGATCCTACGAGCAGTACTTC
clone size: many
J gene: TRBJ2-7
V gene: TRBV7-8
D gene: -

CDR3 protein: CATSRDLGDLQFF
CDR3 DNA: TGTGCCACCAGCAGAGATCTGGGTGACCTGCAGTTCTTC
clone size: many
J gene: TRBJ2-1
V gene: TRBV15
D gene: -

CDR3 protein: CASSEGAGLTYEQYF
CDR3 DNA: TGTGCCAGCAGCGAAGGTGCAGGACTTACCTACGAGCAGTACTTC
clone size: many
J gene: TRBJ2-7
V gene: TRBV7-9
D gene: -

CDR3 protein: CASSLDSTDYYEQYF
CDR3 DNA: TGTGCCAGCAGCTTAGATAGTACAGATTACTACGAGCAGTACTTC
clone size: many
J gene: TRBJ2-7
V gene: TRBV7-9
D gene: -

CDR3 protein: CASSFQIAGGLETQYF
CDR3 DNA: TGTGCCAGCAGTTTCCAGATAGCGGGAGGTTTGGAGACCCAGTACTTC
clone size: -
J gene: TRBJ2-5
V gene: TRBV28
D gene: TRBD2